These 20 T cell receptor beta chains originate from one sample sequenced in a study of regulatory T cells in long-lasting Graves disease listed by TCRdb under 2021. Receptor libraries were prepared by multiplex PCR. Sequencing used an Illumina HiSeq 4000. iRepertoire HTBI primers and Arm-PCR amplification of CDR3 regions were used to construct TCR beta libraries. TCRdb reprocessing: public reads trimmed at Q25 with fastp, clones called with MiXCR, in-frame beta chains kept. Each record represents a unique CDR3 protein, reported with the most common genes and DNA among its rows. The sample includes 420,000 or so distinct CDR3 sequences, with about 16% observed a single time. Approximately 22% of the sample belongs to the ten largest clones. The time point label for this specimen denotes: newly diagnosed GD, antithyroid drugs for less than 3 months. For both TCR sequencing and RNA sequencing, RNA was extracted from PBMCs in TRIzol.

These same records also appear under a second study, on T cells in Graves' hyperthyroidism and ophthalmopathy.

Sequences were derived from peripheral blood mononuclear cells (PBMCs), sampled at new diagnosis, from a patient treated with antithyroid drugs. These TCRs come from a woman in her late teens or twenties with Graves disease. Donor details come from another sample of the same person, matched by shared clones.

This clonotype occurred many times. J is TRBJ2-5 and V is TRBV28; D remains unclear. V was shortened by 6 bases and J by 5 bases, with 13 bases between the two germline ends. The CDR3 sequence is 13 residues long. CDR1 MDHEN and CDR2 SYDVKM come from the germline V gene. The CDR3 is CASSSGGRETQYF. The CDR3 nucleotides read TGTGCCAGCAGCTCCGGTGGGCGGGAGACCCAGTACTTC.

This clonotype was seen many times. The V call is TRBV5-1, the J call TRBJ1-1; TRBD1 is a possible D gene (6 bases). V lost 0 bases to trimming and J lost 3 bases, with 12 bases between them. The CDR3 has 15 amino acids. The germline gives CDR1 SGHRS, CDR2 YFSETQ. The CDR3 DNA sequence: TGCGCCAGCAGCTTGGGGTCCACAGGGTACACTGAAGCTTTCTTT. Amino acid sequence: CASSLGSTGYTEAFF.

CDR3 coding DNA: TGTGCCAGCAGCCAAAGCCACTTTAGCAATCAGCCCCAGCATTTT. It codes for CASSQSHFSNQPQHF. The chain has TRBV3-1 and TRBJ1-5; D is uncertain. Trimming took off 2 bases at V and 0 bases at J, with 8 bases between the two ends. Per the germline V gene, CDR1 is LGHDT and CDR2 is YNNKEL (reference sequence). CDR3 length: 15 amino acids.

This clonotype was counted once. This rearrangement joins TRBV6-2 or TRBV6-3 to TRBJ2-1, with D perhaps TRBD1 (6 bases). CDR1 MNHEY and CDR2 SVGEGT come from the germline V gene. CDR3 length equals 15 residues. V shed 7 bases and J shed 2 bases, with 15 bases lying between them. CDR3 in DNA: TGTGCCAGCACCCGAATTGGGGGCCCCTACAATGAGCAGTTCTTC. This sequence encodes CASTRIGGPYNEQFF.

A remark on this clonotype: A much larger clonotype is one base distant, so this may be a read error. This chain uses TRBV15 with TRBJ1-4; perhaps TRBD1 as D (6 bases). There are 15 residues in the CDR3. Germline V gene lookup returns CDR1 LNHNV and CDR2 YYDKDF (reference sequence). The CDR3 loop is CATSIGQNRIERLFF. The CDR3 DNA reads as TGTGCCACCAGCATTGGACAGAACCGAATAGAAAGACTGTTTTTT.

A word on this clonotype: A much bigger clone sits one base away, suggesting this may be a read error. V is TRBV28 and J is TRBJ1-3, with TRBD1 as a possible D gene (5 bases). This CDR3 has 14 residues. The V and J ends lost 3 bases and 3 bases respectively, with 9 bases between them. The germline V gene encodes CDR1 MDHEN and CDR2 SYDVKM. In DNA, the CDR3 is TGTGCCAGCAGTTTGGGGGTCTATGGAAACACCATATATTTT. Its protein is CASSLGVYGNTIYF.

This clonotype has at least ten counts. The chain recombines TRBV3-1 with TRBJ2-3; 12 bases agree with TRBD2. Germline lookup yields CDR1 LGHDT and CDR2 YNNKEL (reference sequence). The CDR3 contains 18 residues. The V gene end was trimmed by 2 bases and the J gene end by 4 bases; junction bases not matched to a gene: 10. The CDR3 region has the DNA TGTGCCAGCAGCCAAACCGGACTAGCGGGACCCAAGCCAGATACGCAGTATTTT. Encoded protein: CASSQTGLAGPKPDTQYF.

This clonotype was observed many times. V usage is TRBV18 and J usage is TRBJ2-1; a weak D match, TRBD2 (5 bases). The CDR3 length is 15 residues. Trimming removed 5 bases from V and 1 base from J, with 12 bases in between. Germline-derived CDR1 and CDR2 are KGHSH and LQKENI. The CDR3 nucleotides read TGTGCCAGCTCAGCCGCGGGTGGGTCCTACAATGAGCAGTTCTTC. This encodes CASSAAGGSYNEQFF.

This clonotype occurred many times. The V and J genes are TRBV11-3 and TRBJ1-5, with unresolved D. The CDR3 sequence is 13 residues long. V lost 5 bases, J lost 3 bases, and 8 bases lay in between. CDR1 SGHNT and CDR2 YENEEA come from the germline V gene. The chain's CDR3 is CASSPNVNQPQHF. CDR3 coding DNA: TGTGCCAGCAGCCCCAACGTCAATCAGCCCCAGCATTTT.

This clonotype was observed at least ten times. This chain connects TRBV20-1 to TRBJ2-7; tentative D call: TRBD2 (7 bases). The CDR3 covers 16 residues. From germline, CDR1 is DFQATT and CDR2 SNEGSKA (reference sequence). V was shortened by 0 bases and J by 5 bases, with 20 bases between the two germline ends. CDR3 sequence (DNA): TGCAGTGCTAGAGAGGGGGGGGCGGCAGGGGTACACGAGCAGTACTTC. It is translated as CSAREGGAAGVHEQYF.

A word on this clonotype: A clone one base away is much larger, so this may be a read error. The rearrangement joins TRBV28 to TRBJ2-3, with 11 bases fitting TRBD2. The length of the CDR3 is 16 residues. J was trimmed by 0 bases and V by 3 bases; bases with no gene match: 2. Per the germline V gene, CDR1 is MDHEN and CDR2 is SYDVKM. This CDR3 is CASSFSSGRSTDTQYF. The CDR3, as DNA: TGTGCCAGCAGTTTCTCTAGCGGGAGGAGCACAGATACGCAGTATTTT. The variable domain in full, completed from reference TRBV28 and TRBJ2-3, reads DVKVTQSSRYLVKRTGEKVFLECVQDMDHENMFWYRQDPGLGLRLIYFSYDVKMKEKGDIPEGYSVSREKKERFSLILESASTNQTSMYLCASSFSSGRSTDTQYFGPGTRLTVL.

This clonotype has just a few counts. This rearrangement joins TRBV7-9 to TRBJ2-7; D remains ambiguous. CDR1 is SEHNR and CDR2 is FQNEAQ in the germline V gene (reference sequence). The CDR3 has 13 amino acids. V was shortened by 2 bases and J by 7 bases, with 12 bases between the two germline ends. The CDR3 DNA sequence: TGTGCCAGCAGCTTAAATTCGGAAGGAGAGCAGTACTTC. This sequence encodes CASSLNSEGEQYF. Full variable domain (missing parts from reference TRBV7-9 and TRBJ2-7): DTGVSQNPRHKITKRGQNVTFRCDPISEHNRLYWYRQTLGQGPEFLTYFQNEAQLEKSRLLSDRFSAERPKGSFSTLEIQRTEQGDSAMYLCASSLNSEGEQYFGPGTRLTVT.

This clonotype has only a few counts. The junction does not match germline at one end; this may be a read error. The chain couples TRBV5-4 to TRBJ2-7; TRBD1 aligns across 9 bases. The CDR3 is made up of 14 amino acids. The V gene's germline CDR1 is SGHNT and CDR2 YYREEE (reference sequence). CDR3 DNA sequence: TGCGTGCCAGGGGGCGGCGGACAGGGGTACGAGCAGTACTTC. This translates into CVPGGGGQGYEQYF.

This clonotype was seen at least ten times. This chain links TRBV20-1 with TRBJ2-5; D ambiguous. Germline values: CDR1 DFQATT, CDR2 SNEGSKA (reference sequence). There are 13 residues in the CDR3. Trimming stripped 0 bases from V and 3 bases from J, with 8 bases between. The CDR3 nucleotides are TGCAGTGCTAGAGATAACAAGAAAGAGACCCAGTACTTC. Protein product: CSARDNKKETQYF.

This clonotype has a count of ten or more. This chain connects TRBV7-2 to TRBJ2-2; 11 bases are a match to TRBD2. The V segment lost 5 bases and the J segment 0 bases; nucleotides outside the gene matches: 8. This CDR3 contains 18 residues. Per germline, CDR1 SGHTA and CDR2 FQGNSA. The CDR3 region is CASSPKILAGANTGELFF. The DNA of the CDR3 is TGTGCCAGCAGCCCGAAAATACTAGCGGGGGCGAACACCGGGGAGCTGTTTTTT.

This chain uses TRBV9 with TRBJ2-1, with 9 bases lining up with TRBD2. The CDR3 sequence is 16 residues long. V dropped 0 bases and J dropped 8; count of bases not matched to a gene: 9. The germline CDR1 and CDR2 sequences are SGDLS and YYNGEE. CDR3 DNA: TGTGCCAGCAGCGTAGCTGGGGGTGGGACTAGCTATGAGCAGTTCTTC. Amino acids: CASSVAGGGTSYEQFF.

A word on this clonotype: A far more abundant clone sits one base away, making this likely a read error. The rearrangement joins TRBV10-3 to TRBJ1-1; 7 nucleotides match TRBD1. V was clipped by 10 bases and J by 5 bases; unmatched bases: 7. Germline lookup yields CDR1 ENHRY and CDR2 SYGVKD. This CDR3 comprises 12 residues. Here the CDR3 reads CASRGTATEAFF. CDR3 nucleotide sequence: TGTGCCAGCAGGGGGACAGCGACTGAAGCTTTCTTT.

The sample holds a few counts of this clonotype. The V call is TRBV7-9, the J call TRBJ1-1; D gene unclear. The V gene lost 0 bases and the J gene lost 7 bases, with 9 bases spanning the gap. Germline assignment: CDR1 SEHNR and CDR2 FQNEAQ (reference sequence). This CDR3 is 13 amino acids long. Written as DNA, the CDR3 is TGTGCCAGCAGCTTAGCGCTTAAGAGTGAAGCTTTCTTT. Amino acid sequence: CASSLALKSEAFF.

This clonotype was seen repeatedly, ten times or more. This rearrangement joins TRBV20-1 to TRBJ2-7; 9 nucleotides agree with TRBD2. Germline V gene sequence: CDR1 DFQATT, CDR2 SNEGSKA (reference sequence). This CDR3 spans 16 amino acids. V lost 6 bases and J lost 7; bases outside the gene matches: 19. CDR3 sequence: CSARLPGTSRIWEQYF. The DNA for the CDR3 is TGCAGTGCCAGACTTCCCGGGACTAGCAGGATTTGGGAGCAGTACTTC.

This clonotype was recorded at least ten times. The rearrangement joins TRBV28 to TRBJ2-7, with TRBD2 matching over 10 bases. V gave up 7 bases and J gave up 4 bases; unmatched junction bases: 4. CDR1 MDHEN and CDR2 SYDVKM come from the germline V gene. The CDR3 totals 13 residues. The CDR3 nucleotides are TGTGCCAGCATTCCTAGCGGGAGTTACGAGCAGTACTTC. Protein product: CASIPSGSYEQYF.